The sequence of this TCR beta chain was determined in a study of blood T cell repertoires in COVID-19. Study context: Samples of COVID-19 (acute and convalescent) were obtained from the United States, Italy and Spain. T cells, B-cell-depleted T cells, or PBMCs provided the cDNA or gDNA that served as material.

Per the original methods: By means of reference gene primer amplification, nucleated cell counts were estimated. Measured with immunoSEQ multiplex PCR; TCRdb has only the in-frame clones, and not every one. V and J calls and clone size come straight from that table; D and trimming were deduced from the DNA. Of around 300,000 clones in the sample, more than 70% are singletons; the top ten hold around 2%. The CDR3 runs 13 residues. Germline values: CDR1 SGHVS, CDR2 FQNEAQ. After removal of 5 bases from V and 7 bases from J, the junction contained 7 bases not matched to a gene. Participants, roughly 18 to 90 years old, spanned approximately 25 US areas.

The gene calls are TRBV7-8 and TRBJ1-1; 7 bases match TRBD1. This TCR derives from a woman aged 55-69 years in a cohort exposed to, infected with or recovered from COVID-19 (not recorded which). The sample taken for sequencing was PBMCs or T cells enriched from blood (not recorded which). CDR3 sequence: CASSQRQGGEAFF. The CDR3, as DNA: TGTGCCAGCAGCCAACGACAGGGAGGTGAAGCTTTCTTT.